The clone carrying this T cell receptor (beta chain) was picked up one time. Assay used: immunoSEQ multiplex PCR; TCRdb lists only in-frame clones, some missing. The sample lists about 11,000 clones; approximately 77% were seen once. The data derive from a study of follicular helper T cells after annual influenza vaccination. Study-level information: Blood was drawn on days 0, 7 and 28 after vaccination. Across the 2013-2014, 2014-2015 and 2015-2016 vaccination seasons, some subjects were resampled.

Described time point: 2014-2015 season, pre-vaccination. V gave up 5 bases and J gave up 2 bases, with 11 bases separating them. Germline V CDR1 and CDR2: SGHTA, FQGNSA. The CDR3 has 14 residues. This TCR was recovered from an adult who received the influenza vaccine. The material sequenced was CXCR5- memory CD4+ T cells sorted from blood, taken on the day of influenza vaccination. The chain has TRBV7-2 and TRBJ2-3; D may correspond to TRBD1 or TRBD2 (5 bases each). CDR3 in DNA: TGTGCCAGCAGCCTCGGGGCCTCCACAGATACGCAGTATTTT. Residues: CASSLGASTDTQYF.